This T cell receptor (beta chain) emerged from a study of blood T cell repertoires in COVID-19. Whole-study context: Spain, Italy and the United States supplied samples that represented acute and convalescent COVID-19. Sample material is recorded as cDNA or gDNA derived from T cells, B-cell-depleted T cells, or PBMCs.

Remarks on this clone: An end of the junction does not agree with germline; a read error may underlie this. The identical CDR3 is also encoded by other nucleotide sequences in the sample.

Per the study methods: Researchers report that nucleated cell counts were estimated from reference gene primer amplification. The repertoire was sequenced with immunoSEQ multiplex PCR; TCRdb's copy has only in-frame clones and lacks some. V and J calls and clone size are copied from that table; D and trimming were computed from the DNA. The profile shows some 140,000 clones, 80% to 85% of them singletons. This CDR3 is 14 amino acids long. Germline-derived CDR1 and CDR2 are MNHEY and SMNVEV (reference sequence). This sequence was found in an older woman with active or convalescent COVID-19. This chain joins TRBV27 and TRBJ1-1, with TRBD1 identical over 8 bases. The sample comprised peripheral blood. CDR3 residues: CASSLYRGNTEAFF. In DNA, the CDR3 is TGTGCCAGCAGTTTATACAGGGGGAACACCGAAGCTTTCTTT.